This passage covers 17 T cell receptor beta chains from one sample sequenced in a study of cytomegalovirus exposure and HLA in healthy donors. PCR employed 60 Vbeta and 13 Jbeta primers. Sequencing used immunoSEQ multiplex PCR; TCRdb keeps in-frame clones, though not all of them. The data contain 100,000 to 150,000 clones, more than 65% of them seen just once; the ten biggest clones take up around 2.5%. Sequenced sample: PBMCs. These receptors all stem from a woman aged 55-69 years in good health and CMV-seropositive.

V gene TRBV5-6 combines with J gene TRBJ1-3; D not resolved. V shed 4 bases and J shed 0 bases, with 11 bases lying between them. CDR3 length: 15 residues. Germline V gene data show CDR1 as SGHDT and CDR2 as YYEEEE. The CDR3 bases are TGTGCCAGCAGCGGGAGTTCATCCTCTGGAAACACCATATATTTT. Its translation: CASSGSSSSGNTIYF.

There are a few counts of this clone. This CDR3 is also generated by other DNA sequences in the sample. The V call is TRBV5-1, the J call TRBJ1-3, with 8 bases identical to TRBD1. Germline V gene data show CDR1 as SGHRS and CDR2 as YFSETQ. The CDR3 extends over 15 amino acids. V lost 1 base, J lost 4 bases, and 4 bases stayed unmatched. The CDR3 nucleotides are TGCGCCAGCAGCTTGACAGGGGGTTCCGGAAACACCATATATTTT. Its protein is CASSLTGGSGNTIYF. Full variable domain (missing parts from reference TRBV5-1 and TRBJ1-3): KAGVTQTPRYLIKTRGQQVTLSCSPISGHRSVSWYQQTPGQGLQFLFEYFSETQRNKGNFPGRFSGRQFSNSRSEMNVSTLELGDSALYLCASSLTGGSGNTIYFGEGSWLTVV.

This chain connects TRBV7-2 to TRBJ2-7; a weak D match, TRBD1 (6 bases). This CDR3 comprises 13 residues. V was trimmed by 5 bases and J by 2 bases, leaving 10 bases between them. Looked up from germline, CDR1 is SGHTA and CDR2 is FQGNSA. CDR3 residues: CASSVTGTYEQYF. Written as DNA, the CDR3 is TGTGCCAGCAGCGTTACAGGGACCTACGAGCAGTACTTC.

The gene calls are TRBV5-1 and TRBJ2-5, with D uncertain. The V and J ends lost 0 bases and 5 bases respectively, with 11 bases between them. Germline lookup yields CDR1 SGHRS and CDR2 YFSETQ. The CDR3 runs to 14 residues. The CDR3 sequence: CASSLGVPRETQYF. In nucleotides, the CDR3 is TGCGCCAGCAGCTTGGGCGTCCCCCGGGAGACCCAGTACTTC.

V and J are TRBV7-8 and TRBJ2-5; 11 bases match TRBD2. The V and J ends lost 5 bases and 1 base, in that order; junction bases with no gene match: 3. Germline CDR1 reads SGHVS; CDR2 reads FQNEAQ. This CDR3 spans 15 amino acids. The CDR3 loop is CASSPTSGVQETQYF. Here the CDR3 DNA reads TGTGCCAGCAGCCCGACTAGCGGGGTCCAAGAGACCCAGTACTTC.

V is TRBV5-1 and J is TRBJ1-1; 7 nucleotides align to TRBD1. The V gene's germline CDR1 is SGHRS and CDR2 YFSETQ. With 0 bases clipped from V and 4 bases from J, the junction kept 3 bases outside the gene matches. This CDR3 is built from 14 residues. Written as DNA, the CDR3 is TGCGCCAGCAGCTTGGAGGCAGGGGGCACTGAAGCTTTCTTT. Translating gives CASSLEAGGTEAFF. Drawing the rest from reference TRBV5-1 and TRBJ1-1, the complete variable domain is KAGVTQTPRYLIKTRGQQVTLSCSPISGHRSVSWYQQTPGQGLQFLFEYFSETQRNKGNFPGRFSGRQFSNSRSEMNVSTLELGDSALYLCASSLEAGGTEAFFGQGTRLTVV.

This sequence joins TRBV10-2 and TRBJ2-7, with D perhaps matching TRBD1 (6 bases). The CDR3 has 14 amino acids. Per germline, CDR1 WSHSY and CDR2 SAAADI. Trimming took off 6 bases at V and 0 bases at J, with 12 bases between the two ends. The CDR3 protein is CASSSQGTSYEQYF. CDR3 in DNA: TGCGCCAGCAGCTCCCAGGGGACCTCCTACGAGCAGTACTTC.

This chain joins TRBV14 and TRBJ2-7; D is possibly TRBD1 (5 bases). This CDR3 has 14 amino acids. Per germline, CDR1 SGHDN and CDR2 FVKESK. V lost 1 base to trimming and J lost 0 bases, with 7 bases between them. For the CDR3, the DNA is TGTGCCAGCAGCCAAGGACAGAGCTCCTACGAGCAGTACTTC. Residues: CASSQGQSSYEQYF.

This clone was counted between two and nine times. The rearrangement joins TRBV10-2 to TRBJ1-6; the D is unclear. Germline-derived CDR1 and CDR2 are WSHSY and SAAADI. The ends were cut back, 8 bases at V and 0 bases at J, with 8 bases in the middle. The CDR3 runs 14 residues. This chain's CDR3 is CASVSSSYNSPLHF. The CDR3 DNA reads TGCGCCAGCGTATCGAGCTCCTATAATTCACCCCTCCACTTT.

Details on this clone: One end of the junction varies from germline; a read error may be responsible. The chain couples TRBV7-9 to TRBJ1-5; 8 nucleotides align to TRBD1. Germline loops: CDR1 SEHNR, CDR2 FQNEAQ (reference sequence). This CDR3 region has 15 residues. CDR3: CSSSLGDRRNQPQHF. The DNA of the CDR3 is TGTTCCAGCAGCTTAGGGGACAGGAGGAATCAGCCCCAGCATTTT.

The rearrangement uses TRBV7-6 and TRBJ2-5, with TRBD1 matching over 8 bases. With 8 bases clipped from V and 5 bases from J, the junction kept 4 bases outside the gene matches. CDR1 SGHVS and CDR2 FNYEAQ come from the germline V gene. This CDR3 contains 12 residues. This CDR3 is CASGQGRETQYF. DNA for the CDR3: TGTGCCAGCGGACAGGGAAGGGAGACCCAGTACTTC. Full variable domain (missing parts from reference TRBV7-6 and TRBJ2-5): GAGVSQSPRYKVTKRGQDVALRCDPISGHVSLYWYRQALGQGPEFLTYFNYEAQQDKSGLPNDRFSAERPEGSISTLTIQRTEQRDSAMYRCASGQGRETQYFGPGTRLLVL.

The rearrangement links TRBV7-2 to TRBJ2-7; tentatively, D is TRBD2 (5 bases). V was trimmed by 8 bases and J by 0 bases, leaving 14 bases between them. Germline V gene sequence: CDR1 SGHTA, CDR2 FQGNSA. This CDR3 region has 14 residues. The CDR3 loop is CASRERVFSYEQYF. The CDR3 nucleotides read TGTGCCAGCCGCGAGAGGGTCTTCTCCTACGAGCAGTACTTC.

The rearrangement uses TRBV5-1 and TRBJ2-3, with 10 bases fitting TRBD2. The V and J ends lost 6 bases and 6 bases, in that order; junction bases with no gene match: 10. Germline values: CDR1 SGHRS, CDR2 YFSETQ. This CDR3 has 15 residues. This CDR3 reads CASTPSLAGADTQYF. The CDR3 DNA reads TGCGCCAGCACCCCGAGCCTAGCGGGGGCTGATACGCAGTATTTT.

The gene calls are TRBV7-2 and TRBJ2-5, with 7 bases that match TRBD1. The CDR3 covers 14 residues. V gave up 7 bases and J gave up 4 bases; unmatched junction bases: 9. CDR1 is SGHTA and CDR2 is FQGNSA in the germline V gene. The CDR3 is CASTRESGGETQYF. In nucleotides, the CDR3 is TGTGCCAGCACCCGAGAATCAGGGGGAGAGACCCAGTACTTC.

This chain joins TRBV18 and TRBJ1-1, with a tentative D call TRBD1 (5 bases). Germline V gives CDR1 KGHSH, CDR2 LQKENI. The CDR3 is 13 amino acids. V was clipped by 10 bases and J by 4 bases, with 16 bases between them. The CDR3 here is CATGEGHGTEAFF. In DNA, the CDR3 is TGTGCCACCGGGGAGGGGCACGGCACTGAAGCTTTCTTT. The entire variable domain, with the rest obtained from reference TRBV18 and TRBJ1-1, is as follows: NAGVMQNPRHLVRRRGQEARLRCSPMKGHSHVYWYRQLPEEGLKFMVYLQKENIIDESGMPKERFSAEFPKEGPSILRIQQVVRGDSAAYFCATGEGHGTEAFFGQGTRLTVV.

This chain links TRBV5-6 with TRBJ2-7, with 7 bases fitting TRBD2. The germline CDR1 and CDR2 sequences are SGHDT and YYEEEE. This CDR3 is 14 amino acids long. V lost 6 bases and J lost 2; bases outside the gene matches: 8. CDR3 protein: CASTFGGVAYEQYF. As DNA, the CDR3 is TGTGCCAGCACCTTTGGGGGGGTAGCCTACGAGCAGTACTTC.

This clone was counted between two and nine times. This chain uses TRBV29-1 with TRBJ2-1, with D tentatively TRBD1 (6 bases). This CDR3 region has 13 residues. V was shortened by 4 bases and J by 3 bases, with 10 bases between the two germline ends. Germline loops: CDR1 SQVTM, CDR2 ANQGSEA. The CDR3, as DNA: TGCAGCGTTGGCCCAGGGGACTACAATGAGCAGTTCTTC. Its protein product is CSVGPGDYNEQFF.